This TCR beta chain was sequenced during a study of blood T cell repertoires in COVID-19 (dated by TCRdb to 2018 to 2020). In terms of the full investigation: Samples from collaborators originated in the United States, Italy and Spain and spanned both the acute and convalescent phases of COVID-19. The material from the prospective study consisted of cDNA or gDNA derived from T cells, B-cell-depleted T cells, or PBMCs. A de-identified subject ID, COVID-19 status, age in years and sex were almost always included in the sample metadata. Subjects who had been exposed to COVID-19, were actively infected with it, or had recovered from it provided the deeply sampled blood TCRbeta repertoires that made up the dataset. Samples were obtained from the ongoing ImmuneRACE study (first 160 participants) and from over 1,000 subjects provided by 6 global collaborators. Where available, HLA class I and class II types were taken from metadata supplied by the sample provider and were not determined by assay-based typing. The repertoires were released in a freely available public database intended as a resource for research on the immune response to SARS-CoV-2. Broad study findings and their caveats: Clinical and demographic metadata were provided uncurated, with the amount varying by source and participant.

V is shortened by 3 bases, J by 5 bases, and the region joining them spans 9 bases. The CDR3 numbers 13 residues from cysteine through phenylalanine. The sequence is cut down to CDR3 DNA, 39 bases in frame from base 1. The germline V gene (reference sequence) sets CDR1 to LNHDA and CDR2 to SQIVND. TCRbeta CDR3 regions were amplified from genomic DNA by means of the immunoSEQ Assay, a bias-controlled multiplex PCR. The paper's processing steps were these. The number of nucleated cells in each sample was estimated by amplification of reference gene primers within the assay. To quantify the absolute abundance of each unique TCRbeta CDR3 rearrangement, sequence reads were collapsed and filtered. For each sample, productive Simpson clonality was calculated by taking the square root of Simpson's diversity index across productive rearrangements. Here the immuneACCESS table is served through TCRdb, limited to in-frame sequences with V and J called. Missing clones are a known gap in these copies; in checked studies unresolved V genes cover under half, and the rest lacks a known reason. That table is the source of V, J and clone size, and D and trimming were worked out from the DNA. Present in this sample are around 350,000 clones, more than 75% of which were seen just once. The ten largest clonotypes hold about 3% of the sample.

In regard to this clone: Its antigen remains unidentified. No clone much larger than this one lies a single base away; base qualities are absent.

Each collaborating institution followed its own protocols to collect whole blood in K2EDTA tubes. For TCRbeta analysis, collaborator samples were shipped as frozen whole blood, as isolated PBMCs, or as DNA extracted from either sample type. Sample: peripheral blood. This clonotype originated in a human donor in a cohort sampled during active COVID-19. The V and J segments used are TRBV19 and TRBJ2-3; too little of a D gene remains to name it. The CDR3 amino acid sequence is: CASSIAIVDTQYF. At the DNA level, the sequence is TGTGCCAGTAGTATCGCTATCGTAGATACGCAGTATTTT.